A selection of T cell receptor beta chains follows, all from one sample in a study of blood T cell repertoires in COVID-19. The data were produced by immunoSEQ multiplex PCR, yet TCRdb's version contains in-frame clones alone and is incomplete. The sample shows about 150,000 clones, approximately 82% of them seen only once. The sequenced sample consisted of peripheral blood. The source is an elderly woman with active or convalescent COVID-19. Both conserved end residues are part of each CDR3. The order of the fields is J gene, V gene, clone size, D gene, CDR3 DNA, CDR3 protein. D genes are given only for firm matches. Rows give clone size only sometimes, using once, few, many, or a class for an expanded clone.

>TRBJ2-3|TRBV3-1/TRBV3-2|-|-
TGTGCCAGCAGCCCCACGACTCGAACAGATACGCAGTATTTT
CASSPTTRTDTQYF
>TRBJ2-5|TRBV5-8|-|-
TGTGCCAGCAGCTTCCCAGGACACTCAGAGACCCAGTACTTC
CASSFPGHSETQYF
>TRBJ1-5|TRBV18|few|-
TGTGCCAGCTCACCAGGCGGTTCTACGCCCCAGCATTTT
CASSPGGSTPQHF
>TRBJ1-1|TRBV5-4|once|-
TGTGCCAGCAGCTTGCAGGTTTCGAACACTGAAGCTTTCTTT
CASSLQVSNTEAFF
>TRBJ2-6|TRBV28|once|-
TGTGCCAGCAGTCCCCAGGCAGCTGGGGCCAACGTCCTGACTTTC
CASSPQAAGANVLTF
>TRBJ2-3|TRBV10-1|-|TRBD1
TGCGCCAGCAGTCTGGACAGGGGGGCAGATACGCAGTATTTT
CASSLDRGADTQYF
>TRBJ2-7|TRBV10-3|-|-
TGTGCCTCTCTACCGGGACTTCATGATTACGAGCAGTACTTC
CASLPGLHDYEQYF
>TRBJ1-1|TRBV5-6|-|-
TGTGCCAGCAGCTTGGCGCCCCGGGTGGCGACGAACACTGAAGCTTTCTTT
CASSLAPRVATNTEAFF
>TRBJ2-3|TRBV20-1|-|-
TGCAGTGCTAGTTTAAGTAGCGGATCCACAGATACGCAGTATTTT
CSASLSSGSTDTQYF
>TRBJ1-1|TRBV5-1|-|-
TGCGCCAGCAGCTCCAGGGCGACTGAAGCTTTCTTT
CASSSRATEAFF
>TRBJ1-4|TRBV2|-|-
TGTGCCAGCAGCTCCCAGGGTGACAAACTGTTTTTT
CASSSQGDKLFF
>TRBJ2-7|TRBV21-1|-|-
TGTGCCAGCAGCAAAGCGCAGGCTAGCGGGGCGTGGGAGCAGTACTTC
CASSKAQASGAWEQYF
>TRBJ2-7|TRBV10-3|-|-
TGTGCCATCACCGGACAAACCTCCTACGAGCAGTACTTC
CAITGQTSYEQYF
>TRBJ2-1|TRBV6-5|-|-
TGTGCCAGCAGGGAGTTGGATGAGCAGTTCTTC
CASRELDEQFF
>TRBJ2-1|TRBV20-1|-|-
TGCAGTGCTAGTGACGAGATTGAGAATGAGCAGTTCTTC
CSASDEIENEQFF
>TRBJ1-4|TRBV19|-|TRBD1
TGTGCCAGTAGTCCAGGGACAGTTGACGGAAAACTGTTTTTT
CASSPGTVDGKLFF
>TRBJ2-4|TRBV19|-|-
TGTGCCAGTAGTCCTTTAGCCAAAAACATTCAGTACTTC
CASSPLAKNIQYF
>TRBJ2-3|TRBV12-3/TRBV12-4|-|TRBD2
TGTGCCAGCATGGCGGGAGACACAGATACGCAGTATTTT
CASMAGDTDTQYF
>TRBJ1-5|TRBV10-3|-|-
TGTGCCATCAGTGAGTCGGGGGCAGGGATTGGGCAGCCCCAGCATTTT
CAISESGAGIGQPQHF
>TRBJ1-4|TRBV11-2|-|TRBD1
TGTGCCAGCACCGAGGGACAGGCCTCAGGAAAACTGTTTTTT
CASTEGQASGKLFF
>TRBJ2-7|TRBV7-9|few|-
TGTGCCAGCAGCCCCGGGACAATCTACGAGCAGTACTTC
CASSPGTIYEQYF
>TRBJ2-5|TRBV19|-|-
TGTGCCAGTAGCCAACACGGGACTTCCAAAGAGACCCAGTACTTC
CASSQHGTSKETQYF
>TRBJ1-2|TRBV5-4|-|TRBD1
TGTGCCAGCAGCCCGGACAGGAACTATGGCTACACCTTC
CASSPDRNYGYTF
>TRBJ1-5|TRBV28|-|-
TGTGCCAGCACCTTGGGGGGATTTCGCAATCAGCCCCAGCATTTT
CASTLGGFRNQPQHF
>TRBJ1-1|TRBV10-3|few|-
TGTGCCATCAGTGAAGGGGACTACACTGAAGCTTTCTTT
CAISEGDYTEAFF
>TRBJ1-2|TRBV11-2|-|-
TGTGCCAGCAGCTTACTGGGACTCGGCTACACCTTC
CASSLLGLGYTF
>TRBJ2-3|TRBV7-9|-|-
TGTGCCAGCAGCTCCTCCTGGACAGCTTGGCTGTATTTT
CASSSSWTAWLYF
>TRBJ2-5|TRBV20-1|-|-
TGCAGTGCTAGTGGTGCGGGATCTTATCAAGAGACCCAGTACTTC
CSASGAGSYQETQYF
>TRBJ2-5|TRBV11-2|-|-
TGTGCCAGCAGCAAAAGCGGGTACATCCAAGAGACCCAGTACTTC
CASSKSGYIQETQYF
>TRBJ2-5|TRBV29-1|-|-
TGCAGCGTTGATCTAGCCCGGGAGACCCAGTACTTC
CSVDLARETQYF
>TRBJ1-2|TRBV24-1|-|-
TGTGCCACCAGTGATTTGACAGGGCCTAACTATGGCTACACCTTC
CATSDLTGPNYGYTF
>TRBJ1-5|TRBV19|-|-
TGTGCCAGTAGTCCCCGGGTGGGGGGGATAAGCAATCAGCCCCAGCATTTT
CASSPRVGGISNQPQHF
>TRBJ2-1|TRBV14|-|TRBD2
TGTGCCAGCAGCCCGGGACTAGCGGGAGGTGGGGGTGAGCAGTTCTTC
CASSPGLAGGGGEQFF
>TRBJ2-1|TRBV6-5|-|-
TGTGCCAGCCGGCGGGACAATGAGCAGTTCTTC
CASRRDNEQFF
>TRBJ2-3|TRBV5-4|-|TRBD2
TGTGCCAGCAGCTCCCCTAGCGGCCACGGGGCAGATACGCAGTATTTT
CASSSPSGHGADTQYF
>TRBJ1-1|TRBV5-1|-|TRBD1
TGCGCCAGCAGCGTGGGCCAGGGGGGAGCTGAAGCTTTCTTT
CASSVGQGGAEAFF
>TRBJ1-1|TRBV3-1/TRBV3-2|-|-
TGTGCCAGCAGTTGGACTAATCTGAACACTGAAGCTTTCTTT
CASSWTNLNTEAFF
>TRBJ2-1|TRBV4-1|-|TRBD2
TGCGCCAGCAGCCCGGGACTAGCGGGAATCTATGAGCAGTTCTTC
CASSPGLAGIYEQFF
>TRBJ1-3|TRBV30|-|-
TGTGCCTGGAGTGTACACTGGACAGCACCTGGAAACACCATATATTTT
CAWSVHWTAPGNTIYF
>TRBJ1-3|TRBV5-1|-|-
TGCGCCAGCAGCTTGTCGGGAGCGGACGGAAACACCATATATTTT
CASSLSGADGNTIYF
>TRBJ1-1|TRBV28|-|TRBD1
TGTGCCAGCAGTTCAGGGGGCACTGAAGCTTTCTTT
CASSSGGTEAFF
>TRBJ2-2|TRBV12-5|-|-
TGTGCTAGTGGTTTAAGCGGTACCACCGGGGAGCTGTTTTTT
CASGLSGTTGELFF
>TRBJ2-3|TRBV7-8|few|TRBD2
TGTGCCAGCAGCTTAGGAGTCGCTAGCGGGAGAGGGGCAGATACGCAGTATTTT
CASSLGVASGRGADTQYF
>TRBJ1-4|TRBV18|-|-
TGTGCCAGCTCACCACCACGAACAGGGTCTAATGAAAAACTGTTTTTT
CASSPPRTGSNEKLFF
>TRBJ1-1|TRBV19|-|-
TGTGCCAGTAGTATTAAGTTACGGGAGCAGTTCTTT
CASSIKLREQFF
>TRBJ2-7|TRBV28|-|-
TGTGCCAGCAGTTTATATGAACAGGGCTACGAGCAGTACTTC
CASSLYEQGYEQYF
>TRBJ1-1|TRBV7-9|-|-
TGTGCCAGCAGCTTAGGGACAAACACTGAAGCTTTCTTT
CASSLGTNTEAFF
>TRBJ2-1|TRBV7-9|-|TRBD2
TGTGCCAGCAGCTCGCCCGGGACTAGCGGTAGGAATGAGCAGTTCTTC
CASSSPGTSGRNEQFF
>TRBJ1-3|TRBV5-1|once|-
TGCGCCAGCAGCTCCCAGGGATGGGAAAACACCATATATTTT
CASSSQGWENTIYF
>TRBJ2-2|TRBV5-6|-|TRBD2
TGTGCCAGCATGCTAGCGGGTGTGAACACCGGGGAGCTGTTTTTT
CASMLAGVNTGELFF
>TRBJ2-7|TRBV11-3|-|-
TGTGCCAGCAGCTTAGCGGGCTCCTACGAGCAGTACTTC
CASSLAGSYEQYF
>TRBJ1-5|TRBV6-5|-|-
TGTGCCAGCAGGCCCTCAGGGCGTTTTCAGCCCCAGCATTTT
CASRPSGRFQPQHF
>TRBJ2-1|TRBV2|-|TRBD1
TGTGCCAGCAGTGGGTACAGGGGGCCCTACAATGAGCAGTTCTTC
CASSGYRGPYNEQFF
>TRBJ2-3|TRBV24-1|-|TRBD1
TGTGCCACCAGTGACGCGACAGGGTCGGGGACAGATACGCAGTATTTT
CATSDATGSGTDTQYF
>TRBJ2-2|TRBV5-1|-|TRBD2
TGCGCCACCGGTCGGGACTACACGAACACCGGGGAGCTGTTTTTT
CATGRDYTNTGELFF
>TRBJ2-3|TRBV12-5|-|TRBD2
TGTGCTAGTGGTTTGAGTAGCGGGAGAGCAGATACGCAGTATTTT
CASGLSSGRADTQYF
>TRBJ1-2|TRBV28|-|TRBD1
TGTGCCAGCAGCAGGCGAGGGGGCGCGGTTGGCTACACCTTC
CASSRRGGAVGYTF
>TRBJ2-1|TRBV9|once|-
TGTGCCAGCAGCGTACGGGACACGTACAATGAGCAGTTCTTC
CASSVRDTYNEQFF
>TRBJ2-1|TRBV27|-|TRBD2
TGTGCCAGCAGTGGGACTAGCCGCAATGAGCAGTTCTTC
CASSGTSRNEQFF